These 10 T cell receptor beta chains share one sample of origin, sequenced in a study of blood T cell repertoires in COVID-19. Sequencing was performed with immunoSEQ multiplex PCR; in TCRdb, only in-frame clones are kept and a portion is missing. The data contain roughly 120,000 clones, around nine tenths of them singletons. The sequencing sample was made of peripheral blood. These receptors were taken from a woman aged 45-60 years with active or convalescent COVID-19.

This chain uses TRBV12-3 or TRBV12-4 with TRBJ1-5; TRBD1 matches at 7 bases. With 5 bases clipped from V and 4 bases from J, the junction kept 2 bases outside the gene matches. CDR3 length equals 13 residues. For the CDR3, the DNA is TGTGCCAGCAGTGCACAGGGGAATCAGCCCCAGCATTTT. Translation: CASSAQGNQPQHF.

This clone occurred once. The chain recombines TRBV6-7 with TRBJ2-5, with 11 bases fitting TRBD2. TRBV6-7 is annotated as an ORF whose role is uncertain. The J segment lost 5 bases and the V segment lost 7 bases, leaving 15 bases of the junction unmatched. This CDR3 comprises 17 residues. In DNA form, the CDR3 reads TGTGCCAGCACTATACCACACCGAACTAGCGGGAGCGAGACCCAGTACTTC. Translating it yields CASTIPHRTSGSETQYF.

The chain carries TRBV9 and TRBJ2-7, with a tentative D call TRBD2 (6 bases). The CDR3 extends over 17 amino acids. Per the germline V gene, CDR1 is SGDLS and CDR2 is YYNGEE. The germline V and J ends were trimmed by 0 bases and 5 bases, with 21 bases remaining between them. CDR3 protein: CASSVAGGPSGIHEQYF. The CDR3 region has the DNA TGTGCCAGCAGCGTAGCAGGAGGGCCCTCCGGGATCCACGAGCAGTACTTC.

This clone has more than one count but fewer than ten. V and J are TRBV12-3 or TRBV12-4 and TRBJ2-7; 7 nucleotides align to TRBD1. The trim removed 6 bases at V and 3 bases at J, leaving 5 bases unmatched. This CDR3 contains 13 residues. CDR3 DNA: TGTGCCAGCAGCCAAAGACAGGGCTACGAGCAGTACTTC. This encodes CASSQRQGYEQYF.

A single count supports this clone. The genes are TRBV18 and TRBJ2-1; 8 bases are shared with TRBD2. The length of the CDR3 is 11 residues. Germline-derived CDR1 and CDR2 are KGHSH and LQKENI. Trimming cost V 4 bases and J 12 bases; bases outside gene matches: 2. The CDR3 DNA reads TGTGCCAGCTCACTCCTAGCGGGGCAGTTCTTC. Protein: CASSLLAGQFF.

The chain has TRBV18 and TRBJ2-7, with 7 bases fitting TRBD2. Trimming at V came to 4 bases and at J to 4 bases, leaving 10 bases not matched to a gene. The germline gives CDR1 KGHSH, CDR2 LQKENI. The CDR3 sequence is 15 residues long. CDR3 coding DNA: TGTGCCAGCTCACTAGGGACTGGGAGGGAGTACGAGCAGTACTTC. Amino acids: CASSLGTGREYEQYF. Variable domain in full (rest from reference TRBV18 and TRBJ2-7): NAGVMQNPRHLVRRRGQEARLRCSPMKGHSHVYWYRQLPEEGLKFMVYLQKENIIDESGMPKERFSAEFPKEGPSILRIQQVVRGDSAAYFCASSLGTGREYEQYFGPGTRLTVT.

The chain recombines TRBV28 with TRBJ2-5, with 7 nucleotides matching TRBD1. This CDR3 spans 14 amino acids. CDR1 and CDR2 from the germline V gene are MDHEN and SYDVKM. J was trimmed by 5 bases and V by 5 bases; bases with no gene match: 8. CDR3 coding DNA: TGTGCCAGCAGTCCCCAGACAGGGACGGAGACCCAGTACTTC. Amino acid sequence: CASSPQTGTETQYF.

This chain links TRBV5-1 with TRBJ2-1; no firm D call. V lost 5 bases, J lost 4 bases, and 13 bases lay in between. Germline assignment: CDR1 SGHRS and CDR2 YFSETQ. This CDR3 is built from 14 residues. The CDR3 loop reads CASRTESRYNEQFF. The DNA for the CDR3 is TGCGCCAGCAGAACAGAGTCACGGTACAATGAGCAGTTCTTC.

The V gene is TRBV7-2, the J gene TRBJ2-1; no reliable D call. This CDR3 region has 13 residues. V was pared by 3 bases and J by 0 bases, with 3 bases between. CDR1 and CDR2 (germline): SGHTA, FQGNSA. The CDR3 reads CASSFSSYNEQFF. CDR3 sequence (DNA): TGTGCCAGCAGCTTTAGCTCCTACAATGAGCAGTTCTTC.

This clone was seen a handful of times. The chain combines TRBV9 with TRBJ2-1; 7 bases match TRBD2. The CDR3 runs 15 residues. V dropped 3 bases and J dropped 0; count of bases not matched to a gene: 3. The germline CDR1 and CDR2 sequences are SGDLS and YYNGEE. The CDR3 loop reads CASSASGVSYNEQFF. As DNA, the CDR3 is TGTGCCAGCAGCGCAAGCGGGGTCTCCTACAATGAGCAGTTCTTC.